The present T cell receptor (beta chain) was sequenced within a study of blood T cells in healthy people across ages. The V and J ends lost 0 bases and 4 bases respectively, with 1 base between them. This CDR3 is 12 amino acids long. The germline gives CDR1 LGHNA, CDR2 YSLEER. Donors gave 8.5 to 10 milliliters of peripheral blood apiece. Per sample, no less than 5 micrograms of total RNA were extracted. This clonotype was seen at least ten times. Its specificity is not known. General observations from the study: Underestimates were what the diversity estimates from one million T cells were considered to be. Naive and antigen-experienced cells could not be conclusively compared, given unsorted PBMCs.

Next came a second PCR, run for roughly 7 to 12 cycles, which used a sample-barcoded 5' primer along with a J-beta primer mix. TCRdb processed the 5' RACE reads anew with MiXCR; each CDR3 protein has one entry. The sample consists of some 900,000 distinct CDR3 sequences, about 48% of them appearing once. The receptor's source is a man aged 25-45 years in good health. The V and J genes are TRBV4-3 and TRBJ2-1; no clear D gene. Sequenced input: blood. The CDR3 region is CASSQDYNEQFF. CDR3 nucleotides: TGCGCCAGCAGCCAAGATTACAATGAGCAGTTCTTC.